A single sample is the source of the 5 T cell receptor beta chains below, sequenced in a study of blood T cell repertoires in COVID-19. The assay was immunoSEQ multiplex PCR, and TCRdb's table has in-frame clones only and misses some. The data show a few hundred thousand clones, around 84% seen once. Sequencing was performed on peripheral blood. Every receptor here comes from a woman aged 18-29 years with acute or convalescent COVID-19.

The chain couples TRBV30 to TRBJ2-7; D is undetermined. The V gene's germline CDR1 is GTSNPN and CDR2 SVGIG (reference sequence). This CDR3 has 11 amino acids. Trimming shortened V by 1 base and J by 3 bases, and 4 bases separated the two germline ends. The CDR3 reads CAWSALYEQYF. Written as DNA, the CDR3 is TGTGCCTGGAGTGCTCTCTACGAGCAGTACTTC.

The chain has TRBV19 and TRBJ2-7; 9 nucleotides line up with TRBD2. The V segment lost 8 bases and the J segment 2 bases; nucleotides outside the gene matches: 7. Germline CDR1 and CDR2: LNHDA and SQIVND (reference sequence). The CDR3 length is 14 residues. CDR3 nucleotide sequence: TGTGCCAGTTCGGTAGCGGGGGTTACCTACGAGCAGTACTTC. Translating gives CASSVAGVTYEQYF. Variable domain in full (rest from reference TRBV19 and TRBJ2-7): DGGITQSPKYLFRKEGQNVTLSCEQNLNHDAMYWYRQDPGQGLRLIYYSQIVNDFQKGDIAEGYSVSREKKESFPLTVTSAQKNPTAFYLCASSVAGVTYEQYFGPGTRLTVT.

This chain joins TRBV7-6 and TRBJ1-1, with 7 bases matching TRBD1. The germline gives CDR1 SGHVS, CDR2 FNYEAQ. Losses at the gene ends were 3 bases for V and 1 base for J; bases not matched to a gene: 2. There are 14 residues in the CDR3. The CDR3 loop is CASSFNRGNTEAFF. In nucleotides, the CDR3 is TGTGCCAGCAGCTTTAACAGGGGGAACACTGAAGCTTTCTTT.

This clone was seen a single time. The V and J genes are TRBV24-1 and TRBJ1-2; D perhaps matches TRBD1 (6 bases). This CDR3 has 14 amino acids. In germline, CDR1 is KGHDR, CDR2 SFDVKD. Trimming stripped 3 bases from V and 2 bases from J, with 9 bases between. The CDR3: CATSDTGRNYGYTF. The CDR3, as DNA: TGTGCCACCAGTGATACAGGGAGAAACTATGGCTACACCTTC.

The rearrangement links TRBV4-1 to TRBJ2-7; TRBD1 matches 8 bases. Germline trimming cut 3 bases from V and 6 bases from J; bases unmatched to any gene: 28. CDR1 and CDR2 from the germline V gene are MGHRA and YSYEKL. The CDR3 spans 21 residues. DNA of the CDR3: TGCGCCAGCAGCCATCTCCTACTAGACAGGGGTTTTGAACCTCCCCTTGGCGAGCAGTACTTC. It yields the protein CASSHLLLDRGFEPPLGEQYF.